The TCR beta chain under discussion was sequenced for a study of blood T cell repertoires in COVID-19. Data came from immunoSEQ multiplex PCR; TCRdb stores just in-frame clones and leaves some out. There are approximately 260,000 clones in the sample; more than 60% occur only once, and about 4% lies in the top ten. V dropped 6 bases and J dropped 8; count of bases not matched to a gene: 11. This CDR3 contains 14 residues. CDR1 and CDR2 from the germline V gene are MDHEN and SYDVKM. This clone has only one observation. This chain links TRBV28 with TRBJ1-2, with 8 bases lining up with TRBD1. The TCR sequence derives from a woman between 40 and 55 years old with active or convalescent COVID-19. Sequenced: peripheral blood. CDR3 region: CASRPTGGAMGYTF. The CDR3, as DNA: TGTGCCAGCAGGCCCACAGGGGGGGCTATGGGCTACACCTTC.